These 24 T cell receptor beta chains came from one sample sequenced in a study of blood T cell repertoires in COVID-19. Data came from immunoSEQ multiplex PCR; TCRdb stores just in-frame clones and leaves some out. The sample lists about 180,000 clones, more than 75% seen once, with approximately 18% in the top ten. Material: peripheral blood. These receptors were collected from a person aged 65-85 years with COVID-19, enrolled during active disease.

This clone has just one count. J is TRBJ2-1 and V is TRBV29-1; D is uncertain. Germline lookup yields CDR1 SQVTM and CDR2 ANQGSEA. With 7 bases removed from V and 10 bases from J, the gap between germline ends came to 14 bases. The CDR3 length is 11 residues. The CDR3 region is CSAIASFEQFF. Here the CDR3 DNA reads TGCAGCGCTATCGCTAGTTTCGAGCAGTTCTTC.

The genes are TRBV28 and TRBJ2-3; 8 positions match TRBD2. The CDR3 contains 13 residues. The junction had 2 bases not matched to a gene; V was cut back by 3 bases and J by 6 bases. Germline V lookup: CDR1 MDHEN, CDR2 SYDVKM. The CDR3 bases are TGTGCCAGCAGTTTCGGGGGGGTGGATACGCAGTATTTT. Encoded protein: CASSFGGVDTQYF.

V is TRBV29-1 and J is TRBJ2-7, with D tentatively TRBD2 (6 bases). The CDR3 covers 13 residues. Trimming left V 1 base short and J 7 bases short, with 14 bases between. Germline CDR1 SQVTM, CDR2 ANQGSEA. DNA of the CDR3: TGCAGCGTTGAAGTTGGAGGGCTGGGGGAGCAGTACTTC. This encodes CSVEVGGLGEQYF.

The chain couples TRBV19 to TRBJ2-7; D possibly corresponds to TRBD1 (6 bases). Germline CDR1 LNHDA, CDR2 SQIVND (reference sequence). Deletions cut 9 bases from V and 2 bases from J, with 17 bases between. This CDR3 region has 14 residues. CDR3 bases: TGTGCCAGCAAACGCCGGGACACCGCCTACGAGCAGTACTTC. The encoded protein is CASKRRDTAYEQYF.

This rearrangement joins TRBV18 to TRBJ2-2; 10 positions match TRBD1. CDR3 length: 15 amino acids. CDR1 and CDR2 from the germline V gene are KGHSH and LQKENI. The ends lost 5 bases at V and 1 base at J; junction bases unmatched: 1. In DNA form, the CDR3 reads TGTGCCAGCTCAAGGGACAGGGGGAACACCGGGGAGCTGTTTTTT. Its protein is CASSRDRGNTGELFF.

This rearrangement joins TRBV11-2 to TRBJ1-5, with 9 bases matching TRBD1. Germline lookup yields CDR1 SGHAT and CDR2 FQNNGV. This CDR3 spans 15 amino acids. The J segment lost 5 bases and the V segment lost 1 base, leaving 3 bases of the junction unmatched. The CDR3 spells CASSLGGQGYQPQHF. The CDR3 DNA follows: TGTGCCAGCAGCTTAGGAGGACAGGGGTATCAGCCCCAGCATTTT.

The chain links TRBV7-6 to TRBJ2-3; possible D gene TRBD2, 5 bases. This CDR3 has 15 amino acids. Per germline, CDR1 SGHVS and CDR2 FNYEAQ. Trimming stripped 4 bases from V and 6 bases from J, with 17 bases between. As DNA, the CDR3 is TGTGCCAGCAGCTACCAACCCACGGGGTCTGATACGCAGTATTTT. This codes for CASSYQPTGSDTQYF.

J is TRBJ2-7 and V is TRBV4-2; D is uncertain. The length of the CDR3 is 15 residues. V lost 0 bases and J 2 bases, leaving 11 bases between the germline ends. Looked up from germline, CDR1 is LGHNA and CDR2 is YNFKEQ. DNA for the CDR3: TGTGCCAGCAGCCAAGATACACAAAACACCTACGAGCAGTACTTC. Its translation: CASSQDTQNTYEQYF.

A few counts support this clone. This chain links TRBV7-2 with TRBJ2-3; TRBD2 matches at 11 bases. CDR1 is SGHTA, CDR2 FQGNSA, per germline. The CDR3 totals 15 residues. The J segment lost 4 bases and the V segment lost 2 bases, leaving 2 bases of the junction unmatched. The CDR3 DNA follows: TGTGCCAGCAGCTTAATTAGCGGGAGGGCAGATACGCAGTATTTT. Protein product: CASSLISGRADTQYF.

V and J are TRBV5-8 and TRBJ2-5; a weak D match, TRBD2 (6 bases). The CDR3 is made up of 15 amino acids. V was pared by 5 bases and J by 3 bases, with 17 bases between. Germline loops: CDR1 SGHTS, CDR2 YDEGEE. The CDR3 coding sequence is TGTGCCAGCAGGGGGCGGGAAGGGCAGAAAGAGACCCAGTACTTC. It specifies CASRGREGQKETQYF.

This sequence joins TRBV18 and TRBJ2-1, with 11 bases that match TRBD1. V lost 7 bases and J lost 7; bases outside the gene matches: 9. The CDR3 is 15 residues long. Per the germline V gene, CDR1 is KGHSH and CDR2 is LQKENI. The CDR3 sequence: CASLRGQGDVNEQFF. The CDR3 nucleotides are TGTGCCAGCTTAAGGGGACAGGGGGATGTGAATGAGCAGTTCTTC.

The rearrangement joins TRBV25-1 to TRBJ1-6; D possibly corresponds to TRBD1 (5 bases). There are 14 residues in the CDR3. V dropped 3 bases and J dropped 6 bases, with 9 bases sitting between them. Per germline, CDR1 MGHDK and CDR2 SYGVNS. For the CDR3, the DNA is TGTGCCAGCAGTGAGGGGGGTAGTAATTCACCCCTCCACTTT. It is translated as CASSEGGSNSPLHF.

This chain's CDR3 is CASSQDHEEATNEKLFF. CDR3 in DNA: TGCGCCAGCAGCCAAGATCATGAAGAGGCAACTAATGAAAAACTGTTTTTT. V is TRBV4-1 and J is TRBJ1-4; D is unclear. The CDR3 totals 17 residues. The V and J ends lost 0 bases and 0 bases respectively, with 11 bases between them. Per the germline V gene, CDR1 is MGHRA and CDR2 is YSYEKL.

This clone was observed a single time. The chain uses TRBV4-3 and TRBJ1-2; D remains ambiguous. This CDR3 comprises 13 residues. V gave up 2 bases and J gave up 6 bases, with 10 bases separating them. Germline V gives CDR1 LGHNA, CDR2 YSLEER. The DNA of the CDR3 is TGCGCCAGCAGCCAATATCCCCAGGATGGCTACACCTTC. It codes for CASSQYPQDGYTF.

This chain connects TRBV5-1 to TRBJ2-5; D may be TRBD1 (6 bases). Germline V gives CDR1 SGHRS, CDR2 YFSETQ. The V end lost 3 bases, the J end lost 5 bases, and 17 bases lay between the germline ends. This CDR3 contains 15 residues. CDR3: CASSSYTGMGETQYF. The CDR3 DNA is TGCGCCAGCAGCTCGTACACAGGGATGGGTGAGACCCAGTACTTC.

The J gene is TRBJ2-7, the V gene TRBV5-1; 7 nucleotides align to TRBD2. Germline CDR1 and CDR2: SGHRS and YFSETQ. The V gene end was trimmed by 0 bases and the J gene end by 6 bases; junction bases not matched to a gene: 6. This CDR3 spans 14 amino acids. The CDR3 loop reads CASSLEATSAEQYF. DNA of the CDR3: TGCGCCAGCAGCTTGGAGGCAACTAGCGCCGAGCAGTACTTC.

The chain has TRBV5-1 and TRBJ1-2; 7 bases are a match to TRBD1. With V trimmed by 3 bases and J by 5 bases, 7 bases remained unmatched. The CDR3 is 14 amino acids. In germline, CDR1 is SGHRS, CDR2 YFSETQ. The CDR3, as DNA: TGCGCCAGCAGCTGGACCGGGACAGAATATGGCTACACCTTC. It is translated as CASSWTGTEYGYTF.

This chain joins TRBV7-8 and TRBJ1-2; 9 bases agree with TRBD1. From germline, CDR1 is SGHVS and CDR2 FQNEAQ. The CDR3 extends over 16 amino acids. J was trimmed by 3 bases and V by 3 bases; bases with no gene match: 8. The CDR3 spells CASSFIRDRADYGYTF. CDR3 DNA: TGTGCCAGCAGCTTCATCCGGGACAGGGCGGACTATGGCTACACCTTC.

J is TRBJ2-5 and V is TRBV11-2, with 8 bases lining up with TRBD2. CDR1 SGHAT and CDR2 FQNNGV come from the germline V gene. This CDR3 spans 19 amino acids. J was trimmed by 0 bases and V by 5 bases; bases with no gene match: 17. CDR3 coding DNA: TGTGCCAGCAGCCCTCAACCCCCCTCCCGCGGGGGGTACCAAGAGACCCAGTACTTC. Translated, it gives CASSPQPPSRGGYQETQYF.

The CDR3 protein is CASSLVTRTDTQYF. The CDR3, as DNA: TGTGCCAGCAGCTTGGTAACTAGAACGGATACGCAGTATTTT. V is TRBV5-4 and J is TRBJ2-3, with D possibly matching TRBD2 (5 bases). Trimming cost V 0 bases and J 6 bases, with 11 bases left between them. Germline CDR1 is SGHNT and CDR2 is YYREEE (reference sequence). The CDR3 covers 14 residues. The full variable domain, in which reference TRBV5-4 and TRBJ2-3 provide the parts outside the CDR3, is ETGVTQSPTHLIKTRGQQVTLRCSSQSGHNTVSWYQQALGQGPQFIFQYYREEENGRGNFPPRFSGLQFPNYSSELNVNALELDDSALYLCASSLVTRTDTQYFGPGTRLTVL.

The chain uses TRBV19 and TRBJ2-2, with TRBD2 identical over 13 bases. The CDR3 is 16 residues long. CDR1 and CDR2 (germline): LNHDA, SQIVND (reference sequence). The V gene end was trimmed by 4 bases and the J gene end by 1 base; junction bases not matched to a gene: 0. CDR3 residues: CASSRLAGGNTGELFF. For the CDR3, the DNA is TGTGCCAGTAGTAGACTAGCGGGGGGGAACACCGGGGAGCTGTTTTTT. Filled out from reference TRBV19 and TRBJ2-2, the complete variable domain reads DGGITQSPKYLFRKEGQNVTLSCEQNLNHDAMYWYRQDPGQGLRLIYYSQIVNDFQKGDIAEGYSVSREKKESFPLTVTSAQKNPTAFYLCASSRLAGGNTGELFFGEGSRLTVL.

This chain uses TRBV5-6 with TRBJ1-2; D is unclear. V lost 1 base and J 5 bases, leaving 27 bases between the germline ends. The CDR3 sequence is 19 residues long. Germline CDR1 reads SGHDT; CDR2 reads YYEEEE. CDR3 sequence reads: CASSLRAGTVRANLYGYTF. CDR3 DNA sequence: TGTGCCAGCAGCTTGAGGGCGGGAACAGTTAGGGCCAACCTTTATGGCTACACCTTC.

The chain combines TRBV5-4 with TRBJ2-2, with TRBD1 matching over 8 bases. Per the germline V gene, CDR1 is SGHNT and CDR2 is YYREEE (reference sequence). CDR3 length: 14 residues. J gave up 6 bases and V 4 bases, and 5 bases lay outside the gene matches. The CDR3 sequence is CASSADRGPGELFF. CDR3 sequence (DNA): TGTGCCAGCAGCGCAGACAGGGGACCCGGGGAGCTGTTTTTT.

The chain links TRBV11-2 to TRBJ2-1, with TRBD2 matching over 14 bases. The CDR3 runs 16 residues. Germline CDR1 reads SGHAT; CDR2 reads FQNNGV. Losses at the gene ends were 2 bases for V and 6 bases for J; bases not matched to a gene: 3. The CDR3 protein is CASSLTTSGRANEQFF. CDR3 in DNA: TGTGCCAGCAGCTTAACGACTAGCGGGAGGGCCAATGAGCAGTTCTTC.